The rows below give T cell receptor beta chains drawn from one sample of a study of technical replicates of blood from a handful of donors. Produced via immunoSEQ multiplex PCR; TCRdb's table is partial and in-frame only. The table records just under 100,000 clones, roughly 96% of them present only once. The specimen sequenced was T cells isolated from PBMCs. The receptors were sampled from a human donor in good health. CDR3s include the opening cysteine and the closing phenylalanine or tryptophan. Each record gives: J gene, V gene, D gene, clone size, CDR3 length, CDR3 protein, CDR3 DNA. A D gene is named only where the DNA matches it firmly. Size is omitted from some rows. Given values are once, few, many or a class for expanded clones.

>TRBJ2-3|TRBV7-9|NA|NA|14
CASSLVVTMAAQYF
TGTGCCAGCAGCTTAGTCGTCACCATGGCGGCGCAGTATTTT
>TRBJ1-5|TRBV6-6|TRBD1|once|15
CASSYGTGDNQPQHF
TGTGCCAGCAGTTACGGGACAGGGGACAATCAGCCCCAGCATTTT
>TRBJ1-6|TRBV2|TRBD1|once|16
CASTTRSGQGGSPLHF
TGTGCCAGCACCACAAGATCGGGACAGGGGGGGTCACCCCTCCACTTT
>TRBJ2-2|TRBV13|TRBD1|once|15
CASSLGRGPTGELFF
TGTGCCAGCAGCTTAGGCAGGGGGCCGACCGGGGAGCTGTTTTTT
>TRBJ2-3|TRBV6-1|NA|NA|15
CASNWASQVADTQYF
TGTGCCAGCAATTGGGCGTCGCAAGTGGCAGATACGCAGTATTTT
>TRBJ2-2|TRBV27|NA|NA|16
CASSLFGDPDTGELFF
TGTGCCAGCAGTTTGTTTGGAGACCCGGACACCGGGGAGCTGTTTTTT
>TRBJ2-5|TRBV28|NA|once|15
CASSLTGSRQETQYF
TGTGCCAGCAGTTTAACAGGGAGCAGACAAGAGACCCAGTACTTC
>TRBJ1-1|TRBV14|NA|few|15
CASSQLAGRNTEAFF
TGTGCCAGCAGCCAATTGGCAGGAAGGAACACTGAAGCTTTCTTT
>TRBJ1-5|TRBV30|NA|NA|16
CAWSKKTVYSNQPQHF
TGTGCCTGGAGTAAGAAGACAGTCTATAGCAATCAGCCCCAGCATTTT
>TRBJ2-7|TRBV2|NA|NA|12
CASSETSNEQYF
TGTGCCAGCAGTGAGACATCAAACGAGCAGTACTTC
>TRBJ2-3|TRBV6-4|NA|NA|16
CASSGGVDLSGNTQYF
TGTGCCAGCAGTGGAGGTGTGGATCTTTCCGGAAATACGCAGTATTTT
>TRBJ1-2|TRBV6-1|TRBD1|NA|16
CASSEKKGGRDYGYTF
TGTGCCAGCAGTGAAAAGAAAGGGGGCCGGGACTATGGCTACACCTTC
>TRBJ2-1|TRBV7-9|TRBD2|NA|18
CASSTRAGAAGSYNEQFF
TGTGCCAGCAGCACCCGAGCGGGGGCGGCGGGCTCCTACAATGAGCAGTTCTTC
>TRBJ1-2|TRBV14|TRBD1|NA|17
CASSLRTGGGYNYGYTF
TGTGCCAGCAGCCTAAGGACAGGTGGGGGCTATAACTATGGCTACACCTTC